The clone carrying this T cell receptor (beta chain) was detected ten times or more. Amplified TCR beta CDR3 regions derived from RNA transcripts. Initially, a first-round RT-PCR of the TCR CDR3 employed the HTBI primer set. TCRdb re-called the multiplex PCR reads with MiXCR, one entry per CDR3 protein. The sample has some 800,000 distinct CDR3 sequences, roughly 37% seen once. This specimen belongs to a study of T cells in Graves' hyperthyroidism and ophthalmopathy. The study excluded patients with uncontrolled infection, other autoimmune disease, pregnancy or lactation. Isolation of PBMCs was performed on around 9.4 ml fresh peripheral blood. Sequenced sample: blood. The TCR sequence derives from a man younger than 35 with Graves' hyperthyroidism.

The CDR3 bases are TGTGCCAGTAGTATTACAGGGGGCGGGAATCAGCCCCAGCATTTT. This translates into CASSITGGGNQPQHF. The chain has TRBV19 and TRBJ1-5, with 9 bases identical to TRBD1. V shed 3 bases and J 4 bases; nucleotides not matched to a gene: 4. The CDR3 consists of 15 residues. Germline V CDR1 and CDR2: LNHDA, SQIVND (reference sequence).